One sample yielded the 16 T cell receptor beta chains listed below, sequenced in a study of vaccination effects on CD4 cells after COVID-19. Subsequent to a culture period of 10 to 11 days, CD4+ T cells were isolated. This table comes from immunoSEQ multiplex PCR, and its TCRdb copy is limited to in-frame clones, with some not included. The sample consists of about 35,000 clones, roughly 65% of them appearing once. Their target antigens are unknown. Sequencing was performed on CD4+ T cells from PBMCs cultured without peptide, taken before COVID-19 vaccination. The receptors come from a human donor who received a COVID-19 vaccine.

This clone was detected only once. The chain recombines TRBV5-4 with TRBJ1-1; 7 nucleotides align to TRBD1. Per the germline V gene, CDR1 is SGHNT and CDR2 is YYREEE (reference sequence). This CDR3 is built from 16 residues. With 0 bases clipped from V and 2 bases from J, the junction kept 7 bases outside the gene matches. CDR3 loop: CASSLVGRGVNTEAFF. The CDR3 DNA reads TGTGCCAGCAGCTTGGTGGGCAGGGGGGTCAACACTGAAGCTTTCTTT.

CDR3 DNA sequence: TGTGCCAGCAGCACCTACTACCGGGACAGGCCGAACACCGGGGAGCTGTTTTTT. The encoded protein is CASSTYYRDRPNTGELFF. The gene calls are TRBV7-8 and TRBJ2-2, with 8 positions matching TRBD1. The CDR3 runs to 18 residues. Losses at the gene ends were 5 bases for V and 0 bases for J; bases not matched to a gene: 11. Germline loops: CDR1 SGHVS, CDR2 FQNEAQ.

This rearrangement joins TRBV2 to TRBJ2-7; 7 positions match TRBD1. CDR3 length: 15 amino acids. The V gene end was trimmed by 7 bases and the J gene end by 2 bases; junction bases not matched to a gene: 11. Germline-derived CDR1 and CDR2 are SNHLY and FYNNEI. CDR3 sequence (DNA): TGTGCCAGCAATCTAGGGACAGCGATGACCTACGAGCAGTACTTC. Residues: CASNLGTAMTYEQYF.

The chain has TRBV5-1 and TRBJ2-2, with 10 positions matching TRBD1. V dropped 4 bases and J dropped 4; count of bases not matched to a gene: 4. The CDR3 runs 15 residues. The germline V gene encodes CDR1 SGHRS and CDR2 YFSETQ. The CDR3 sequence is CASSEDRGLTGELFF. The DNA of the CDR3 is TGCGCCAGCAGCGAAGACAGGGGGCTCACCGGGGAGCTGTTTTTT.

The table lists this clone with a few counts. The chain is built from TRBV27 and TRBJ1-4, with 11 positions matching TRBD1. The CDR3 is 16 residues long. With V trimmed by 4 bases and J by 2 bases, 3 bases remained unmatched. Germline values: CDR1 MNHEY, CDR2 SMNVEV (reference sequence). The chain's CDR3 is CASSWTGGVTNEKLFF. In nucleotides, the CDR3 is TGTGCCAGCAGTTGGACAGGGGGCGTCACTAATGAAAAACTGTTTTTT.

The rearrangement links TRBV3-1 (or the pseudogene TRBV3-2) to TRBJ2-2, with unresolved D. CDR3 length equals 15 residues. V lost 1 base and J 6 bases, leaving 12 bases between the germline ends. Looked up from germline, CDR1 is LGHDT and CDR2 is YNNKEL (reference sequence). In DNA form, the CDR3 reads TGTGCCAGCAGCCAAGCGGGCACCAGACCCGGGGAGCTGTTTTTT. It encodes CASSQAGTRPGELFF.

In nucleotides, the CDR3 is TGTGCCACAGGGGGAGTTGGCACCGGGGAGCTGTTTTTT. Encoded protein: CATGGVGTGELFF. J is TRBJ2-2 and V is TRBV19, with 7 bases fitting TRBD1. Germline V gene lookup returns CDR1 LNHDA and CDR2 SQIVND (reference sequence). V lost 10 bases and J lost 4; bases outside the gene matches: 6. The CDR3 has 13 residues.

The CDR3 here is CASSYSHSYEQYF. CDR3 DNA: TGTGCCAGCAGTTATTCCCACAGCTACGAGCAGTACTTC. The V and J genes are TRBV6-5 and TRBJ2-7, with unresolved D. There are 13 residues in the CDR3. Trimming stripped 3 bases from V and 3 bases from J, with 9 bases between. Looked up from germline, CDR1 is MNHEY and CDR2 is SVGAGI.

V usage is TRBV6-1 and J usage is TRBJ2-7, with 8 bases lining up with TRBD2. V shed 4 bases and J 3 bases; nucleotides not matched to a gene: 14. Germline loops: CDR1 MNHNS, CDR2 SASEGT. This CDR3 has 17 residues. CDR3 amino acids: CASSAILLAEGGYEQYF. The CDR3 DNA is TGTGCCAGCAGTGCGATACTACTAGCGGAAGGGGGCTACGAGCAGTACTTC.

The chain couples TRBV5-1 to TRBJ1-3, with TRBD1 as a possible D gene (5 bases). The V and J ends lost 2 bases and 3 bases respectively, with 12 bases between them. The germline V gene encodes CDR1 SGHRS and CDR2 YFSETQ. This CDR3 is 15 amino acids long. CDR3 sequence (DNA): TGCGCCAGCAGCTTAGAGGGGCTCAGTGGAAACACCATATATTTT. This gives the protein CASSLEGLSGNTIYF.

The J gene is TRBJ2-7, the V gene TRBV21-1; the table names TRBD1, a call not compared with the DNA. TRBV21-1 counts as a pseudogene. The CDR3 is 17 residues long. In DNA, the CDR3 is TGTGCCAGCAGCAAAGCCCGGGGACAGACTCCCACCTACGAGCAGTACTTC. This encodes CASSKARGQTPTYEQYF.

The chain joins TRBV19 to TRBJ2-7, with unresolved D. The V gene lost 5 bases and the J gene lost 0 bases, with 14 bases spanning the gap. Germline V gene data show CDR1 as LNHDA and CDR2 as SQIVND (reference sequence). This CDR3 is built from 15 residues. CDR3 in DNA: TGTGCCAGTAGTCTCAAGCAGGATAGCTCCTACGAGCAGTACTTC. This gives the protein CASSLKQDSSYEQYF.

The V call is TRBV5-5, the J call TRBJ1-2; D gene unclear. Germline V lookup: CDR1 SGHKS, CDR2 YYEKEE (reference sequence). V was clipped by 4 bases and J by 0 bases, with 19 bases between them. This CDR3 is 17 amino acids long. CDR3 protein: CASSPDPGGNTNYGYTF. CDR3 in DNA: TGTGCCAGCAGCCCGGATCCGGGCGGGAATACTAACTATGGCTACACCTTC.

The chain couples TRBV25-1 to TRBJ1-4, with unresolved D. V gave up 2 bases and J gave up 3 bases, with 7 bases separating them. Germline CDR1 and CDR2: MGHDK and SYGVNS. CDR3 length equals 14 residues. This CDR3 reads CASSEQGANEKLFF. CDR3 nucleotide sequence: TGTGCCAGCAGTGAACAAGGAGCTAATGAAAAACTGTTTTTT.

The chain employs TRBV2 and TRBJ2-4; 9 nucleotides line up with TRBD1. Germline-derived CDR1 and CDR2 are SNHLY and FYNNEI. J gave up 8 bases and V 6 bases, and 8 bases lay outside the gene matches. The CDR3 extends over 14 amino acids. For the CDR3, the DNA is TGTGCCAGCAGCCACTGGGACAGGGTTGACATTCAGTACTTC. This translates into CASSHWDRVDIQYF. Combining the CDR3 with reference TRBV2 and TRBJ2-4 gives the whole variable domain EPEVTQTPSHQVTQMGQEVILRCVPISNHLYFYWYRQILGQKVEFLVSFYNNEISEKSEIFDDQFSVERPDGSNFTLKIRSTKLEDSAMYFCASSHWDRVDIQYFGAGTRLSVL.

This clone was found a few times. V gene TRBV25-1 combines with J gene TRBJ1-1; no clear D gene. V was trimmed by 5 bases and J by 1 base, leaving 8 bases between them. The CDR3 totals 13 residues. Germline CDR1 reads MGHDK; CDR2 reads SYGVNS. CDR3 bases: TGTGCCAGCAGTAACAGTCCGAACACTGAAGCTTTCTTT. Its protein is CASSNSPNTEAFF.